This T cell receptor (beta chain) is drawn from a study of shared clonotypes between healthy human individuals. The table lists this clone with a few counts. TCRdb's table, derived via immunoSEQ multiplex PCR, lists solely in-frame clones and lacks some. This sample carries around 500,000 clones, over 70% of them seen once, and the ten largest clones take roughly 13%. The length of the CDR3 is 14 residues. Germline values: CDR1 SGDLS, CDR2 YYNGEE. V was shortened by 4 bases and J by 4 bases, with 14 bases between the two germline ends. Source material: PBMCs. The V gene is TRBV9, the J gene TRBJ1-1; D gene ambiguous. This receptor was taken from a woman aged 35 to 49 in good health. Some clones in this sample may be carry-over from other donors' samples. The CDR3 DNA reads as TGTGCCAGCAGCCCCGGTCCGTCTGGCACTGAAGCTTTCTTT. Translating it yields CASSPGPSGTEAFF.